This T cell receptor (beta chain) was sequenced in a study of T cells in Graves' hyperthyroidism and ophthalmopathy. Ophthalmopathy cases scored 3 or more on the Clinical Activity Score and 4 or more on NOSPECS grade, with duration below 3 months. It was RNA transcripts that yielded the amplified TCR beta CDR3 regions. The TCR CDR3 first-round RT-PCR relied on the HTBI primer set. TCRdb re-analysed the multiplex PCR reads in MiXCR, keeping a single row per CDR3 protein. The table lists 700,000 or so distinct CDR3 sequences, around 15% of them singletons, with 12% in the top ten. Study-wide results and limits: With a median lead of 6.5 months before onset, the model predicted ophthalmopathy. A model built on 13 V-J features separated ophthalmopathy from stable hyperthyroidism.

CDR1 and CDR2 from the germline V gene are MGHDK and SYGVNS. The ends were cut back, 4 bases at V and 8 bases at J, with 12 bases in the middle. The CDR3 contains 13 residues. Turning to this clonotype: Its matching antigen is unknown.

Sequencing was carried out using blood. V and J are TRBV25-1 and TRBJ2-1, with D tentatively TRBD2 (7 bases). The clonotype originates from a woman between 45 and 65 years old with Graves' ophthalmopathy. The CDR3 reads CASSAGGQDEQFF. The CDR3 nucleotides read TGTGCCAGCAGTGCGGGGGGCCAGGATGAGCAGTTCTTC. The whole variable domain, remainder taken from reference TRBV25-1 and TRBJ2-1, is EADIYQTPRYLVIGTGKKITLECSQTMGHDKMYWYQQDPGMELHLIHYSYGVNSTEKGDLSSESTVSRIRTEHFPLTLESARPSHTSQYLCASSAGGQDEQFFGPGTRLTVL.